The 7 T cell receptor beta chains reported below all come from one sample, sequenced in a study of tissue T cells after allogeneic stem cell transplantation. TCRdb's copy holds only in-frame clones and misses some; the assay was immunoSEQ multiplex PCR. The table has 2,800 or so clones, over 40% seen once. Time point denoted: mouse harvest day 14 after allogeneic transplant. Each mouse received 10^7 T-cell-depleted marrow cells plus 10^6 splenic CD5+ T cells by tail vein. The specimen sequenced was lymph node tissue. The source of these receptors is a female BALB/c mouse given C57BL/6 T cells with graft-versus-host disease after an allogeneic hematopoietic cell transplant.

In regard to this clone: The gene names here belong to mouse. The read falls 1 residue short of the CDR3 end, and the missing part is taken from the germline J gene. The genes are TRBV26 and TRBJ2-2; 8 bases map to TRBD1. The length of the CDR3 is 16 residues. V was clipped by 4 bases and J by 4 bases; unmatched bases: 8. Looked up from germline, CDR1 is KGHPV and CDR2 is FQNQEV (reference sequence). The CDR3 is CASSPSGGAGTGQLYF. The sequenced CDR3 bases are TGTGCCAGCAGTCCATCAGGGGGCGCGGGCACCGGGCAGCTCTAC.

Concerning this clone itself: Gene names refer to mouse genes. The read ends 1 residue before the CDR3 terminus; that terminus is restored from the germline J gene. J is TRBJ2-1 and V is TRBV13-1; TRBD1 might be the D (6 bases). Trimming stripped 6 bases from V and 4 bases from J, with 11 bases between. Germline V gene sequence: CDR1 NSHNY, CDR2 SYGAGN. The CDR3 spans 13 residues. CDR3 protein: CASKPGQYAEQFF. The part of the CDR3 DNA that was read is TGTGCCAGCAAACCGGGACAATATGCTGAGCAGTTC.

As concerns this clone: Gene labels here are mouse ones. The read ends 1 residue early relative to the CDR3; the germline J gene fills the gap. The chain uses TRBV20 and TRBJ2-4; TRBD2 might be the D (5 bases). Germline V gene sequence: CDR1 GFQATS, CDR2 STVNSAI. The CDR3 has 13 amino acids. Trimming took off 0 bases at V and 2 bases at J, with 6 bases between the two ends. This CDR3 reads CGARDWVQNTLYF. Partial CDR3 DNA: TGTGGTGCTAGGGACTGGGTTCAAAACACCTTGTAC.

This clone was seen a few times. Gene names and germline match the mouse. The sequenced fragment ends 1 residue before the CDR3 boundary, so the rest is inferred from the germline J gene. The chain carries TRBV23 and TRBJ2-1; the DNA was not used to check the table's D call, TRBD2. The CDR3 sequence is 14 residues long. Per the germline V gene, CDR1 is KGHTA and CDR2 is FQNQQP. CDR3 bases read: TGCTCCAGCAGTCAATCACTGGGGGGGTCTGAGCAGTTC. It specifies CSSSQSLGGSEQF. The CDR3 in its entirety is CSSSQSLGGSEQFF.

This clone was seen a single time. These gene names are mouse names. The read gets to within 1 residue of the CDR3 end, and the germline J gene fills in the rest. The V call is TRBV13-2, the J call TRBJ1-1; 7 nucleotides align to TRBD1. CDR3 length: 12 residues. The V gene end was trimmed by 0 bases and the J gene end by 10 bases; junction bases not matched to a gene: 3. Germline V gene sequence: CDR1 NNHNN, CDR2 SYGAGS (reference sequence). CDR3 DNA, as far as it was read: TGTGCCAGCGGTGATGAGGGGGCGAGAGTCTTC. Amino acid sequence: CASGDEGARVF. The entire CDR3 protein reads CASGDEGARVFF.

To note about this clone: Any gene name here is a mouse gene name. From the germline J gene comes the end of the CDR3, since the read stops 1 residue before it. The V gene is TRBV4, the J gene TRBJ1-1, with D perhaps matching TRBD1 (5 bases). CDR3 length equals 11 residues. CDR1 is LGHDT and CDR2 is YNNKQL in the germline V gene (reference sequence). The V and J ends lost 6 bases and 5 bases respectively, with 7 bases between them. The CDR3 bases that were read are TGTGCCAGCAGGAGACAGACAGAAGTCTTC. It codes for CASRRQTEVF. In full, the CDR3 reads CASRRQTEVFF.

Note on this clone: The gene names given are mouse names. The read halts 1 residue ahead of the CDR3 end, with the missing end drawn from the germline J gene. The chain has TRBV31 and TRBJ1-4, with D possibly TRBD1 on 5 matching bases. Germline V gene sequence: CDR1 GKSSPN, CDR2 SITVG. V lost 0 bases and J 5 bases, leaving 7 bases between the germline ends. This CDR3 comprises 13 residues. CDR3 DNA, as far as it was read: TGTGCCTGGAGTCTCCCAGGGAACGAAAGATTATTT. Translation: CAWSLPGNERLF. The entire CDR3 sequence reads CAWSLPGNERLFF.